These 5 T cell receptor beta chains originate from one sample sequenced in a study of tissue T cells after allogeneic stem cell transplantation. Measured with immunoSEQ multiplex PCR; TCRdb has only the in-frame clones, and not every one. Of some 600 clones in the sample, roughly two thirds were seen once. The specimen was blood, collected at autopsy. The origin of the receptors is a female patient aged 18-55 years with steroid-refractory graft-versus-host disease after an allogeneic stem cell transplant. Part of the T cells may come from the graft donor.

The V and J genes are TRBV14 and TRBJ1-5; no firm D call. The V gene's germline CDR1 is SGHDN and CDR2 FVKESK. V dropped 0 bases and J dropped 7 bases, with 7 bases sitting between them. The CDR3 has 13 amino acids. This CDR3 is CASSQDPGQPQHF. The CDR3 bases are TGTGCCAGCAGCCAAGATCCCGGACAGCCCCAGCATTTT.

The chain recombines TRBV29-1 with TRBJ2-7; D may be TRBD1 (5 bases). V was pared by 6 bases and J by 8 bases, with 14 bases between. Germline V gives CDR1 SQVTM, CDR2 ANQGSEA. The CDR3 runs to 11 residues. The CDR3: CSVKGARKQYF. DNA of the CDR3: TGCAGCGTCAAAGGGGCTCGAAAGCAGTACTTC.

This clone turned up a few times. The rearrangement links TRBV6-6 to TRBJ2-7; no firm D call. The CDR3 runs 11 residues. V lost 4 bases and J lost 3, with 4 bases in between. The germline CDR1 and CDR2 sequences are MNHNY and SVGAGI (reference sequence). CDR3 amino acids: CASSSNYEQYF. For the CDR3, the DNA is TGTGCCAGCAGTTCGAACTACGAGCAGTACTTC.

The chain employs TRBV5-1 and TRBJ1-2, with D uncertain. Looked up from germline, CDR1 is SGHRS and CDR2 is YFSETQ. The CDR3 runs to 13 residues. Trimming stripped 5 bases from V and 3 bases from J, with 11 bases between. The CDR3 loop reads CASSSEGHYGYTF. The DNA for the CDR3 is TGCGCCAGCAGTTCTGAAGGGCACTATGGCTACACCTTC.

The rearrangement links TRBV10-2 to TRBJ2-7; D remains ambiguous. CDR1 is WSHSY and CDR2 is SAAADI in the germline V gene. The CDR3 length is 11 residues. Trimming left V 2 bases short and J 5 bases short, with 4 bases between. The CDR3 nucleotides read TGCGCCAGCAGTGAGGGGAACGAGCAGTACTTC. Amino acid sequence: CASSEGNEQYF.